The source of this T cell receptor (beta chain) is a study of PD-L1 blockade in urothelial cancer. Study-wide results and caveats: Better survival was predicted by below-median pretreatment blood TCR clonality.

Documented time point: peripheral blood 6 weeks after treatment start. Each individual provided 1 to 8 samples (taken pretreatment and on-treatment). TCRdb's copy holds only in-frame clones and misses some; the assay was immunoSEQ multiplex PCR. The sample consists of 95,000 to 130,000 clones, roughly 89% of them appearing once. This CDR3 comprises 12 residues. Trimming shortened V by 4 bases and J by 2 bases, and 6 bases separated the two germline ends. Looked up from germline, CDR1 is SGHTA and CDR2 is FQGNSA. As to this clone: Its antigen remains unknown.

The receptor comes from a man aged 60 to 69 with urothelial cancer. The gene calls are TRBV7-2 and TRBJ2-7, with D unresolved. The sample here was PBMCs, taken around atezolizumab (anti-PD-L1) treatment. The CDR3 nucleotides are TGTGCCAGCAGCTGGAGCCCCTACGAGCAGTACTTC. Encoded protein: CASSWSPYEQYF. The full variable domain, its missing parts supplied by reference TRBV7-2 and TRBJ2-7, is GAGVSQSPSNKVTEKGKDVELRCDPISGHTALYWYRQSLGQGLEFLIYFQGNSAPDKSGLPSDRFSAERTGGSVSTLTIQRTQQEDSAVYLCASSWSPYEQYFGPGTRLTVT.